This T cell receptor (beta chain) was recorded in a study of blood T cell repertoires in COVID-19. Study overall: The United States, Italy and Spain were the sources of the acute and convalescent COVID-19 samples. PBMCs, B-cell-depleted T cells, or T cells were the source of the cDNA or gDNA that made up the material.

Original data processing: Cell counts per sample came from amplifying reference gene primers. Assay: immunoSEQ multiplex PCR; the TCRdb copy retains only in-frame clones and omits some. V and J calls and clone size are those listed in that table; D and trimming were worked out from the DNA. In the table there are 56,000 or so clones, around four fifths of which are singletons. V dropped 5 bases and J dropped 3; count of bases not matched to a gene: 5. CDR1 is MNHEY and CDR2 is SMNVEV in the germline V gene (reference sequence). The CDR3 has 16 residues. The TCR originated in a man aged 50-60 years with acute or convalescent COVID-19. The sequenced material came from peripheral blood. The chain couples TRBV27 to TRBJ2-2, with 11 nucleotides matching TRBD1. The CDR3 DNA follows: TGTGCCAGCAGTCCCGGGACAGGGGGGGACACCGGGGAGCTGTTTTTT. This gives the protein CASSPGTGGDTGELFF.